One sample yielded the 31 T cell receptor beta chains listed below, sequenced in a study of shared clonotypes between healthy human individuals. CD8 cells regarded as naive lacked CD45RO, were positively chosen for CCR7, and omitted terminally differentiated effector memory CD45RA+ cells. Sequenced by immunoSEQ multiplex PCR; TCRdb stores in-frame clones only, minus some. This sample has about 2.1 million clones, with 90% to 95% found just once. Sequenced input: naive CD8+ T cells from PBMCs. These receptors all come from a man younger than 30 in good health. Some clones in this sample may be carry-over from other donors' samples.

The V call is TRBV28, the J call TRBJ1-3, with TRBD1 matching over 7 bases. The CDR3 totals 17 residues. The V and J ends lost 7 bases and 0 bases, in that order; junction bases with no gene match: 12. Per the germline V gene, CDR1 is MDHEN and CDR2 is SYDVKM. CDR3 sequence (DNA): TGTGCCAGCACCCAATCCACAGGGGTATTCTCTGGAAACACCATATATTTT. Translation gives CASTQSTGVFSGNTIYF.

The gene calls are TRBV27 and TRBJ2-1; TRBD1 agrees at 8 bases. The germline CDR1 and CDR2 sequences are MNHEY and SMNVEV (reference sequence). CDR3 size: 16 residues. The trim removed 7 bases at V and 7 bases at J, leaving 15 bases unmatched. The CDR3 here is CASKASTGQGENEQFF. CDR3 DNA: TGTGCCAGCAAGGCCTCTACCGGACAGGGTGAAAATGAGCAGTTCTTC.

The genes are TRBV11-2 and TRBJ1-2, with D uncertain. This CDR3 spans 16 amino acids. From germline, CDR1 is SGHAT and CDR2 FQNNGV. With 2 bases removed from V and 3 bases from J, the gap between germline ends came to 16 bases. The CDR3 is CASSLPSRGPHYGYTF. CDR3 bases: TGTGCCAGCAGCTTACCTTCACGCGGGCCTCACTATGGCTACACCTTC.

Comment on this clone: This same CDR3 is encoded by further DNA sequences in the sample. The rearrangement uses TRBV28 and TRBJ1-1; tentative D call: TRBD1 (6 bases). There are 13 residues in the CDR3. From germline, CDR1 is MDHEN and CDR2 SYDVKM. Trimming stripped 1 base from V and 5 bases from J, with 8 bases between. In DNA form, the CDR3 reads TGTGCCAGCAGTTTATCTCAGGGGACTGAAGCTTTCTTT. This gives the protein CASSLSQGTEAFF.

CDR3 bases: TGTGCCAGCAGCTTAGCACTAGCGGGAGCCCCTGAGCAGTTCTTC. Amino acids: CASSLALAGAPEQFF. The J gene is TRBJ2-1, the V gene TRBV7-8; 11 nucleotides align to TRBD2. The V and J ends lost 0 bases and 9 bases, in that order; junction bases with no gene match: 4. CDR1 and CDR2 (germline): SGHVS, FQNEAQ. This CDR3 comprises 15 residues.

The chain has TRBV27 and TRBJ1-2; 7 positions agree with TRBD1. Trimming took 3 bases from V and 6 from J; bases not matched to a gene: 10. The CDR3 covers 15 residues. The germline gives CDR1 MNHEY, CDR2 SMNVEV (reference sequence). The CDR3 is CASSLRGRRNDGYTF. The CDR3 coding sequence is TGTGCCAGCAGTTTGAGGGGGCGTAGAAATGATGGCTACACCTTC.

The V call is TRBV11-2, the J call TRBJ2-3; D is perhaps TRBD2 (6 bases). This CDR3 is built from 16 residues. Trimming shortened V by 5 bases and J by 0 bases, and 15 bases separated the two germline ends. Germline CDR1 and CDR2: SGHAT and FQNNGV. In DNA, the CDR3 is TGTGCCAGCAGCACTCCGGGGGATCGTAGCACAGATACGCAGTATTTT. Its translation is CASSTPGDRSTDTQYF.

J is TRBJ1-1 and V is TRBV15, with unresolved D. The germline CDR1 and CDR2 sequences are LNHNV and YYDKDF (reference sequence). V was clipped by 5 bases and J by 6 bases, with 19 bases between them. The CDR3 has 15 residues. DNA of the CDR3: TGTGCCACCAGCCGCCCTTGGCGGGCAAGCTCTGAAGCTTTCTTT. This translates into CATSRPWRASSEAFF.

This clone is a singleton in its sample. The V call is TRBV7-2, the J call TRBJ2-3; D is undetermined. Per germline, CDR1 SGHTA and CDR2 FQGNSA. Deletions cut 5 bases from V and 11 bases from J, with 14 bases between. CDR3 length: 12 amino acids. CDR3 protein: CASSPTLNGQYF. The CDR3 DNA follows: TGTGCCAGCAGCCCCACCCTCAACGGGCAGTATTTT.

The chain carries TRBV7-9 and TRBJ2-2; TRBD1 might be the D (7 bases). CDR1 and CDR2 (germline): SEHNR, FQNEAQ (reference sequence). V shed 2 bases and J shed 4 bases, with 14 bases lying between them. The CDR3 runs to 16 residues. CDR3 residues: CASSLRRGQFTGELFF. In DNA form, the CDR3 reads TGTGCCAGCAGCTTAAGGAGGGGACAGTTCACCGGGGAGCTGTTTTTT. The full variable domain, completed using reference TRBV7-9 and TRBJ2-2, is DTGVSQNPRHKITKRGQNVTFRCDPISEHNRLYWYRQTLGQGPEFLTYFQNEAQLEKSRLLSDRFSAERPKGSFSTLEIQRTEQGDSAMYLCASSLRRGQFTGELFFGEGSRLTVL.

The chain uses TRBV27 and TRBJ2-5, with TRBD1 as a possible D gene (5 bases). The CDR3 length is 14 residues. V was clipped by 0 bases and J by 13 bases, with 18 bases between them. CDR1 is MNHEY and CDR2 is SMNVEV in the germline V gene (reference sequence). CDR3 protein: CASSLSPTDSHLYF. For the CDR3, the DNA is TGTGCCAGCAGTTTATCCCCTACTGACAGCCATTTGTACTTC.

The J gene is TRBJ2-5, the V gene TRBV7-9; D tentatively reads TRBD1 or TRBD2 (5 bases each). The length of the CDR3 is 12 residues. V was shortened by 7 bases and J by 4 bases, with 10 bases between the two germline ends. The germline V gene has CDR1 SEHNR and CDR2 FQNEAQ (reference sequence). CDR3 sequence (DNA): TGTGCCAGCACCGCAGGGAGAGAGACCCAGTACTTC. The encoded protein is CASTAGRETQYF.

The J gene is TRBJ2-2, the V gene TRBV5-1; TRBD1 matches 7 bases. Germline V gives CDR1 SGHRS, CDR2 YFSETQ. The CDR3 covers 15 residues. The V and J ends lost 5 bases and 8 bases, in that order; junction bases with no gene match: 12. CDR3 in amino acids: CASRVSGTENGELFF. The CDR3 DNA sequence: TGCGCCAGCAGGGTATCCGGGACAGAGAATGGGGAGCTGTTTTTT.

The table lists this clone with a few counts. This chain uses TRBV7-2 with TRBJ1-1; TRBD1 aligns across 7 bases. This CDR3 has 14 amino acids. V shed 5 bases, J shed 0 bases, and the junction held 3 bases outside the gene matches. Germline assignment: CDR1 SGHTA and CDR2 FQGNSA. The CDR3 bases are TGTGCCAGCAGCCGCGGGACAGTGAACACTGAAGCTTTCTTT. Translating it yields CASSRGTVNTEAFF.

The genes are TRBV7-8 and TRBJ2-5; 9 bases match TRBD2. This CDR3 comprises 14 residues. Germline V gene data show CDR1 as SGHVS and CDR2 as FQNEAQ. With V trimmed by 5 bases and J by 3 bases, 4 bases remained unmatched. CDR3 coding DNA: TGTGCCAGCAGCACCTGGACTAGCGAAGAGACCCAGTACTTC. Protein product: CASSTWTSEETQYF.

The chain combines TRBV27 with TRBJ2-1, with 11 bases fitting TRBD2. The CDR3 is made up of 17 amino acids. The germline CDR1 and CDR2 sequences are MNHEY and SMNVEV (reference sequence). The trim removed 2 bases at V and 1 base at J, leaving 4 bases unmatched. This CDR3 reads CASSLVLAGGSYNEQFF. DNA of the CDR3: TGTGCCAGCAGTTTAGTTTTAGCGGGAGGGTCCTACAATGAGCAGTTCTTC.

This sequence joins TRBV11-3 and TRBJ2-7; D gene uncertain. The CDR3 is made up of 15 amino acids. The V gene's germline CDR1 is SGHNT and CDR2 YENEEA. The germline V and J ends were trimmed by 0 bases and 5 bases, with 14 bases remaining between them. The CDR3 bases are TGTGCCAGCAGCTTAGAAGTCCGAGCGATCCACGAGCAGTACTTC. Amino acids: CASSLEVRAIHEQYF.

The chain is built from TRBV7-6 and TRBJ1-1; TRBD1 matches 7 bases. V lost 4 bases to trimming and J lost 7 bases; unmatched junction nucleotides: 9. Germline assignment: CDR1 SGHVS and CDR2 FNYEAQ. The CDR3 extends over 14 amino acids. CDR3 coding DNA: TGTGCCAGCAGCTCGACAGGGCCGGCGAATGAAGCTTTCTTT. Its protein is CASSSTGPANEAFF.

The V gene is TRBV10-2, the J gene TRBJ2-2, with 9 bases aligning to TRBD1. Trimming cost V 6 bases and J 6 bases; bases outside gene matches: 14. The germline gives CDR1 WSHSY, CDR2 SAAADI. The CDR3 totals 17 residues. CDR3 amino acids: CASRERPGTGLPGELFF. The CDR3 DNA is TGCGCCAGCAGAGAAAGACCCGGGACAGGGCTTCCCGGGGAGCTGTTTTTT.

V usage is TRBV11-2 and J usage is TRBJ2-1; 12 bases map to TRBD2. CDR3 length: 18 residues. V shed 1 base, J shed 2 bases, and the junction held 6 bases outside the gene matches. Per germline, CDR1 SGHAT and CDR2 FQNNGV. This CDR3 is CASSLGLAGGSPYNEQFF. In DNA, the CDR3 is TGTGCCAGCAGCTTAGGGCTAGCGGGAGGGTCACCCTACAATGAGCAGTTCTTC.

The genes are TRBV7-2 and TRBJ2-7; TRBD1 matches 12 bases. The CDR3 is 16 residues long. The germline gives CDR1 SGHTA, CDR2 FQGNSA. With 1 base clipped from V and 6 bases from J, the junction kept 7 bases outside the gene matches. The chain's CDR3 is CASSLVTGQGAGEQYF. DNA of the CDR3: TGTGCCAGCAGCTTAGTGACGGGACAGGGGGCTGGCGAGCAGTACTTC.

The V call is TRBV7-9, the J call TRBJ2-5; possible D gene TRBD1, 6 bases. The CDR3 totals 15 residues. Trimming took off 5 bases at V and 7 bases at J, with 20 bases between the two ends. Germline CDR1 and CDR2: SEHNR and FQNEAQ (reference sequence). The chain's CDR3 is CASSPRQALGGTQYF. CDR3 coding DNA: TGTGCCAGCAGCCCTCGACAGGCCCTTGGGGGGACCCAGTACTTC.

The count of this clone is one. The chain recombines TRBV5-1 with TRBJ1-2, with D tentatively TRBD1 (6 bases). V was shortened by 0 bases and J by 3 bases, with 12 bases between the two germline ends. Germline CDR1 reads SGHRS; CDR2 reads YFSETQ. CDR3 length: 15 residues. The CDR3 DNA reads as TGCGCCAGCAGCTTGGTTCAGGGGCGGGACTATGGCTACACCTTC. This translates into CASSLVQGRDYGYTF.

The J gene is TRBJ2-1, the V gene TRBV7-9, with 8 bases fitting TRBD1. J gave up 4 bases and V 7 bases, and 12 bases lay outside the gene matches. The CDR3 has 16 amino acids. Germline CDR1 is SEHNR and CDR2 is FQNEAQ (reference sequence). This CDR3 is CASTNTRGLRYNEQFF. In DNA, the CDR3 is TGTGCCAGCACCAACACCAGGGGGCTGCGGTACAATGAGCAGTTCTTC.

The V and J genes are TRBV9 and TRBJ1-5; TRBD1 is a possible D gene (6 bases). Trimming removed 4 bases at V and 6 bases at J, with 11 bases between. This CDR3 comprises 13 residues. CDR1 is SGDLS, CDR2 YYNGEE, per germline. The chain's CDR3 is CASSRGGRQPQHF. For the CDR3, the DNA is TGTGCCAGCAGCAGGGGGGGCCGTCAGCCCCAGCATTTT.

CDR3 protein: CASSSGLAGAGEQYF. CDR3 nucleotides: TGTGCCAGCAGCTCAGGACTAGCGGGAGCGGGAGAGCAGTACTTC. The chain is built from TRBV7-7 and TRBJ2-7, with TRBD2 matching over 13 bases. The CDR3 sequence is 15 residues long. Trimming cost V 4 bases and J 7 bases; bases outside gene matches: 7. CDR1 SSHAT and CDR2 FNYEAQ come from the germline V gene (reference sequence).

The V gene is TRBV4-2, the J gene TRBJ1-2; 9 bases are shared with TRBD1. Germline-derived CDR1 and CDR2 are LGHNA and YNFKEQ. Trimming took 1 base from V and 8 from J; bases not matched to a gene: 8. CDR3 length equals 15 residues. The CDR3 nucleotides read TGTGCCAGCAGCCAAGTGGGGACAGGGATCGGCGGCTACACCTTC. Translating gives CASSQVGTGIGGYTF.

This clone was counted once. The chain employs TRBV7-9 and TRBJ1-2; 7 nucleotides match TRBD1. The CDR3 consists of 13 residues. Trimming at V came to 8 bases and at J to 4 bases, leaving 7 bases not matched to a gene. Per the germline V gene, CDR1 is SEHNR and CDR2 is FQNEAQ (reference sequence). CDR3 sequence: CASGTGVGYGYTF. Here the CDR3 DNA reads TGTGCCAGCGGAACAGGGGTAGGCTATGGCTACACCTTC.

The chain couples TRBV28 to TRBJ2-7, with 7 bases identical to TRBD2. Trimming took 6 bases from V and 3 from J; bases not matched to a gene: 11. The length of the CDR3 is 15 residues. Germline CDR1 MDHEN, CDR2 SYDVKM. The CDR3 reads CASRQTGGSFYEQYF. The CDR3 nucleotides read TGTGCCAGCAGACAAACGGGGGGATCCTTCTACGAGCAGTACTTC.

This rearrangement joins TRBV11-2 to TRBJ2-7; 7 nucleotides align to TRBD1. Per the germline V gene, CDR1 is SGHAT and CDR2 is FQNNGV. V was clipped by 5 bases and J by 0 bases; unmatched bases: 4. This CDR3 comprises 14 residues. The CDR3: CASSARDSSYEQYF. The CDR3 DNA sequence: TGTGCCAGCAGCGCAAGGGACAGCTCCTACGAGCAGTACTTC.

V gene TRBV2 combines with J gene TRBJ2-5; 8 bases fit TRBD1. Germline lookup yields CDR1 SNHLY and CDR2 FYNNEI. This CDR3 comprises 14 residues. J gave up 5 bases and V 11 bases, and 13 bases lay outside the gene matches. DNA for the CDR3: TGTGCCTCCCAGGACAGGGAGCTATGGGAGACCCAGTACTTC. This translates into CASQDRELWETQYF.